The text below deals with one T cell receptor beta chain. The V and J ends lost 2 bases and 8 bases respectively, with 16 bases between them. The CDR3 loop spans 14 amino acids. Germline CDR1 WNHNN, CDR2 SYGVQD (reference sequence). This sample is drawn from a study of T cell changes during pregnancy in multiple sclerosis. Generated by immunoSEQ multiplex PCR, the TCRdb table keeps only in-frame clones and is missing some. The data hold about 120,000 clones, with 90% to 95% observed a single time. The receptor was derived from a female donor with multiple sclerosis, enrolled in a pregnancy study. The sequencing here drew on peripheral blood, taken before pregnancy. J is TRBJ2-7 and V is TRBV10-1; D is possibly TRBD2 (6 bases). Here the CDR3 reads CASSETRGSYKQYF. The CDR3 DNA reads TGCGCCAGCAGTGAGACGCGGGGAAGCTATAAGCAGTACTTC.